The clone carrying this T cell receptor beta chain was seen just once. The junction shows a germline mismatch at one end, possibly a read error. The source of the sample is a study of blood T cell repertoires in COVID-19. Study in general: There were acute and convalescent COVID-19 samples, and they came from the United States, Italy and Spain. T cells, B-cell-depleted T cells, or PBMCs provided the cDNA or gDNA that served as material.

CDR1 SSHAT and CDR2 FNYEAQ come from the germline V gene (reference sequence). There are 15 residues in the CDR3. Authors' data handling: Using reference gene primer amplification, nucleated cell counts were estimated. Assay: immunoSEQ multiplex PCR; the TCRdb copy retains only in-frame clones and omits some. V, J and clone size are taken as reported in that table, and D and trimming were inferred from the DNA itself. Of a few hundred thousand clones listed, approximately 87% are singletons. The sequenced sample consisted of peripheral blood. The rearrangement joins TRBV7-7 to TRBJ2-1; weak D call: TRBD2 (6 bases). The receptor comes from a man aged 60-69 years with acute or convalescent COVID-19. CDR3 protein: CASSLDLGGAGEQFF. In DNA, the CDR3 is TGTGCTAGCAGCTTAGATTTAGGAGGGGCAGGGGAGCAGTTCTTC.